A single sample is the source of the 30 T cell receptor beta chains below, sequenced in a study of T cells in Graves' hyperthyroidism and ophthalmopathy. Regions amplified from RNA transcripts were the TCR beta CDR3 regions. First-round RT-PCR targeting the TCR CDR3 was performed with the HTBI primer set. One entry per CDR3 protein, called by TCRdb with MiXCR from the multiplex PCR reads. The sample comprises hundreds of thousands of distinct CDR3 sequences, roughly 15% of which are singletons, and approximately 18% rests with the top ten. The sample taken for sequencing was blood. These receptors came from a woman under 30 with Graves' ophthalmopathy.

The rearrangement joins TRBV29-1 to TRBJ2-2; 13 nucleotides line up with TRBD2. Germline V lookup: CDR1 SQVTM, CDR2 ANQGSEA. V shed 3 bases and J 1 base; nucleotides not matched to a gene: 2. CDR3 length: 16 residues. Here the CDR3 reads CSVERTSGGNTGELFF. CDR3 DNA sequence: TGCAGCGTTGAGAGGACTAGCGGGGGGAACACCGGGGAGCTGTTTTTT.

The chain recombines TRBV4-1 with TRBJ2-7, with 8 bases matching TRBD2. Germline V gives CDR1 MGHRA, CDR2 YSYEKL. Unmatched junction bases numbered 13, after V lost 4 bases and J lost 2 bases. This CDR3 has 17 amino acids. CDR3: CASSRYSSGTRTYEQYF. The CDR3 nucleotides read TGCGCCAGCAGCCGTTACTCCTCCGGGACTAGGACCTACGAGCAGTACTTC.

The rearrangement links TRBV30 to TRBJ2-1; 10 nucleotides agree with TRBD2. Trimming at V came to 3 bases and at J to 7 bases, leaving 6 bases not matched to a gene. This CDR3 comprises 14 residues. Germline V gene lookup returns CDR1 GTSNPN and CDR2 SVGIG (reference sequence). In nucleotides, the CDR3 is TGTGCCTGGAGCCTAGCGGGAGAGGTAAATGAGCAGTTCTTC. Encoded protein: CAWSLAGEVNEQFF.

The sample holds many counts of this clonotype. The rearrangement joins TRBV6-1 to TRBJ2-7; TRBD1 is a possible D gene (6 bases). The CDR3 runs to 14 residues. Trimming cost V 6 bases and J 0 bases, with 12 bases left between them. In germline, CDR1 is MNHNS, CDR2 SASEGT. The CDR3 region has the DNA TGTGCCAGCAGACCGAGGGGGACCTCCTACGAGCAGTACTTC. Translated: CASRPRGTSYEQYF.

This clonotype was detected ten times or more. The V call is TRBV2, the J call TRBJ2-7; D remains unclear. The CDR3 totals 18 residues. The V gene's germline CDR1 is SNHLY and CDR2 FYNNEI. The V end was cut by 2 bases, the J end by 0 bases, with 20 bases between. The CDR3 spells CASSELEFGPASSYEQYF. For the CDR3, the DNA is TGTGCCAGCAGTGAATTAGAATTTGGGCCCGCCAGCTCCTACGAGCAGTACTTC.

V is TRBV19 and J is TRBJ2-1; D tentatively reads TRBD1 or TRBD2 (5 bases each). This CDR3 comprises 15 residues. The V end was cut by 5 bases, the J end by 2 bases, with 13 bases between. Germline V gene lookup returns CDR1 LNHDA and CDR2 SQIVND (reference sequence). DNA for the CDR3: TGTGCCAGTAGTCTTGGGACCCTTGCCTACAATGAGCAGTTCTTC. Translating gives CASSLGTLAYNEQFF.

In this sample, this clonotype turned up many times. This chain joins TRBV30 and TRBJ2-4, with 9 bases identical to TRBD1. There are 17 residues in the CDR3. The V gene end was trimmed by 8 bases and the J gene end by 1 base; junction bases not matched to a gene: 15. Germline CDR1 reads GTSNPN; CDR2 reads SVGIG (reference sequence). CDR3 nucleotides: TGTGCCCTGGGGACAGGGTCGATAGGGAGTGCCAAAAACATTCAGTACTTC. As protein: CALGTGSIGSAKNIQYF.

The J gene is TRBJ2-3, the V gene TRBV5-8, with TRBD1 matching over 8 bases. The CDR3 sequence is 15 residues long. The J segment lost 3 bases and the V segment lost 4 bases, leaving 7 bases of the junction unmatched. Germline V CDR1 and CDR2: SGHTS, YDEGEE. CDR3 DNA: TGTGCCAGCAGCGATAGGGACAGGCCAACAGATACGCAGTATTTT. As protein: CASSDRDRPTDTQYF.

This clonotype was picked up a small number of times. V gene TRBV9 combines with J gene TRBJ2-5; maybe TRBD2 (6 bases). Per the germline V gene, CDR1 is SGDLS and CDR2 is YYNGEE. With 6 bases removed from V and 2 bases from J, the gap between germline ends came to 17 bases. CDR3 length: 15 amino acids. The CDR3 nucleotides read TGTGCCAGCACCCTGGCGGGTGGGGGGCAAGAGACCCAGTACTTC. This encodes CASTLAGGGQETQYF. Full variable domain (rest looked up from reference TRBV9 and TRBJ2-5): DSGVTQTPKHLITATGQRVTLRCSPRSGDLSVYWYQQSLDQGLQFLIQYYNGEERAKGNILERFSAQQFPDLHSELNLSSLELGDSALYFCASTLAGGGQETQYFGPGTRLLVL.

In regard to this clonotype: A read error may be the cause here, since a much bigger clone is one base away. This sequence joins TRBV28 and TRBJ2-3, with D hard to call. The CDR3 runs 14 residues. The germline V gene has CDR1 MDHEN and CDR2 SYDVKM. CDR3 DNA sequence: TGTGCCAGCAGTTTACGCGGCCCCCCAGATACGAAGTATTTT. It encodes CASSLRGPPDTKYF.

This chain uses TRBV4-2 with TRBJ1-2; the D is unclear. V lost 0 bases and J 8 bases, leaving 16 bases between the germline ends. Germline V lookup: CDR1 LGHNA, CDR2 YNFKEQ. The CDR3 spans 15 residues. The CDR3 DNA is TGTGCCAGCAGCCAAGATAGGAGGCGTTCGGAGGGCTACACCTTC. This sequence encodes CASSQDRRRSEGYTF.

Many counts were recorded for this clonotype. The rearrangement uses TRBV28 and TRBJ1-3; D may be TRBD1 (6 bases). V gave up 8 bases and J gave up 0 bases, with 17 bases separating them. There are 16 residues in the CDR3. The germline gives CDR1 MDHEN, CDR2 SYDVKM. CDR3 in amino acids: CASYRESVLSGNTIYF. Here the CDR3 DNA reads TGTGCCAGCTACAGGGAGTCGGTACTCTCTGGAAACACCATATATTTT.

V is TRBV27 and J is TRBJ2-7; D unresolved. Trimming pared 5 bases from V and 2 bases from J, leaving 13 bases between. This CDR3 is built from 14 residues. In germline, CDR1 is MNHEY, CDR2 SMNVEV (reference sequence). The CDR3 region is CASSPLEDPYEQYF. CDR3 DNA sequence: TGTGCCAGCAGTCCTCTCGAGGACCCCTACGAGCAGTACTTC.

The chain links TRBV7-9 to TRBJ2-2, with 10 bases lining up with TRBD1. V lost 5 bases to trimming and J lost 7 bases; unmatched junction nucleotides: 16. The germline gives CDR1 SEHNR, CDR2 FQNEAQ (reference sequence). The CDR3 has 18 residues. This CDR3 is CASSLPLGQGELGGELFF. CDR3 sequence (DNA): TGTGCCAGCAGCCTTCCTCTCGGACAGGGGGAATTAGGCGGGGAGCTGTTTTTT.

There are many counts of this clonotype. This chain connects TRBV6-5 to TRBJ2-1; TRBD2 is a possible D gene (5 bases). V was shortened by 5 bases and J by 6 bases, with 17 bases between the two germline ends. The CDR3 sequence is 15 residues long. The germline gives CDR1 MNHEY, CDR2 SVGAGI. Here the CDR3 reads CASSLSRGKGNEQFF. In DNA form, the CDR3 reads TGTGCCAGCAGTCTCTCGAGAGGGAAAGGCAATGAGCAGTTCTTC.

In this sample, this clonotype turned up many times. The V gene is TRBV6-1, the J gene TRBJ2-3; no reliable D call. With 8 bases removed from V and 7 bases from J, the gap between germline ends came to 10 bases. CDR3 size: 11 residues. Germline CDR1 is MNHNS and CDR2 is SASEGT. The CDR3 reads CASRTQHTQYF. The CDR3 DNA is TGTGCCAGCCGAACACAGCATACGCAGTATTTT.

The chain joins TRBV3-1 to TRBJ1-4; 9 nucleotides line up with TRBD1. With V trimmed by 6 bases and J by 8 bases, 7 bases remained unmatched. The CDR3 has 14 amino acids. Germline V gene sequence: CDR1 LGHDT, CDR2 YNNKEL (reference sequence). CDR3 DNA: TGTGCCAGCAGTAAACAGGGGGCTGGGGAAAAACTGTTTTTT. Its translation is CASSKQGAGEKLFF.

The V call is TRBV6-7, the J call TRBJ2-7, with 8 bases matching TRBD2. TRBV6-7 is treated as an ORF (open reading frame) with a function not yet certain. The V segment lost 0 bases and the J segment 6 bases; nucleotides outside the gene matches: 7. The CDR3 runs 15 residues. The CDR3 coding sequence is TGTGCCAGCAGTTACTCGGCGACTAGCGTGGTCGAGCAGTACTTC. Its translation: CASSYSATSVVEQYF.

This clonotype has a count of ten or more. V gene TRBV27 combines with J gene TRBJ2-1, with TRBD2 identical over 9 bases. This CDR3 has 15 residues. The V gene's germline CDR1 is MNHEY and CDR2 SMNVEV (reference sequence). With V trimmed by 10 bases and J by 0 bases, 7 bases remained unmatched. CDR3 sequence reads: CATQTSGDSYNEQFF. The CDR3 nucleotides are TGTGCCACACAGACTAGCGGAGACTCCTACAATGAGCAGTTCTTC.

The V call is TRBV27, the J call TRBJ2-2; 11 bases fit TRBD1. The V gene's germline CDR1 is MNHEY and CDR2 SMNVEV (reference sequence). Germline trimming cut 5 bases from V and 6 bases from J; bases unmatched to any gene: 5. This CDR3 is built from 15 residues. CDR3 residues: CASSPTGQGAGELFF. CDR3 nucleotides: TGTGCCAGCAGTCCAACGGGACAGGGGGCCGGGGAGCTGTTTTTT.

The V and J genes are TRBV27 and TRBJ1-1; the match to TRBD1 covers 8 bases. The V gene's germline CDR1 is MNHEY and CDR2 SMNVEV (reference sequence). The CDR3 length is 15 residues. J lost 6 bases, V lost 1 base, and 7 bases had no gene match. The CDR3 spells CASSLLRDRISEAFF. The CDR3 nucleotides read TGTGCCAGCAGTTTATTAAGGGACAGGATCTCTGAAGCTTTCTTT.

CDR3 in amino acids: CASSEARQGLGTDTQYF. The CDR3, as DNA: TGTGCCAGCAGTGAAGCGAGACAGGGGTTGGGCACAGATACGCAGTATTTT. The chain combines TRBV6-1 with TRBJ2-3; TRBD1 matches at 8 bases. Germline-derived CDR1 and CDR2 are MNHNS and SASEGT. V lost 0 bases to trimming and J lost 1 base; unmatched junction nucleotides: 6. This CDR3 comprises 17 residues.

V is TRBV5-6 and J is TRBJ1-1; D remains unclear. This CDR3 is built from 13 residues. Trimming took 6 bases from V and 3 from J, leaving 12 bases between them. Germline V gives CDR1 SGHDT, CDR2 YYEEEE. Here the CDR3 reads CASNIAGYTEAFF. The CDR3 DNA sequence: TGTGCCAGCAACATAGCCGGGTACACTGAAGCTTTCTTT.

This clonotype occurred many times. The CDR3 is CASSRGADSTEAFF. CDR3 coding DNA: TGTGCCAGCAGCCGGGGGGCAGACAGCACTGAAGCTTTCTTT. The chain has TRBV7-3 and TRBJ1-1; weak D call: TRBD1 (6 bases). The CDR3 extends over 14 amino acids. V was trimmed by 5 bases and J by 4 bases, leaving 14 bases between them. CDR1 is SGHTA and CDR2 is FQGTGA in the germline V gene.

This chain connects TRBV9 to TRBJ2-1; D gene uncertain. V lost 4 bases to trimming and J lost 6 bases, with 17 bases between them. The CDR3 consists of 15 residues. Per the germline V gene, CDR1 is SGDLS and CDR2 is YYNGEE. The CDR3 reads CASSLGISLGNEQFF. The CDR3 DNA follows: TGTGCCAGCAGCCTAGGGATTAGCCTTGGCAATGAGCAGTTCTTC.

This clonotype was seen a handful of times. The chain uses TRBV19 and TRBJ2-1; 11 nucleotides match TRBD2. The CDR3 loop spans 15 amino acids. Trimming cost V 5 bases and J 8 bases; bases outside gene matches: 8. Germline V gene sequence: CDR1 LNHDA, CDR2 SQIVND (reference sequence). CDR3 region: CASSLLLAGGYEQFF. The CDR3 coding sequence is TGTGCCAGTAGTTTACTTCTAGCGGGGGGATATGAGCAGTTCTTC.

This clonotype came up a few times. The chain links TRBV6-2 or TRBV6-3 to TRBJ2-4, with TRBD2 matching 16 bases. From germline, CDR1 is MNHEY and CDR2 SVGEGT. The CDR3 is made up of 19 amino acids. The V gene end was trimmed by 5 bases and the J gene end by 0 bases; junction bases not matched to a gene: 7. The CDR3, as DNA: TGTGCCAGCAGTCAGGGACTAGCGGGAGGGATTGGAGCCAAAAACATTCAGTACTTC. This encodes CASSQGLAGGIGAKNIQYF.

J is TRBJ2-3 and V is TRBV6-2 or TRBV6-3; 7 positions match TRBD1. The germline V gene encodes CDR1 MNHEY and CDR2 SVGEGT. CDR3 length: 15 amino acids. The junction had 6 bases not matched to a gene; V was cut back by 5 bases and J by 1 base. CDR3 in DNA: TGTGCCAGCAGTGGATGGGGGACAGGCACAGATACGCAGTATTTT. Protein product: CASSGWGTGTDTQYF.

This clonotype came up many times. The rearrangement uses TRBV3-1 and TRBJ1-2; D remains unclear. The CDR3 spans 12 residues. Germline V gene data show CDR1 as LGHDT and CDR2 as YNNKEL (reference sequence). V lost 2 bases, J lost 1 base, and 2 bases lay in between. CDR3: CASSQNNYGYTF. As DNA, the CDR3 is TGTGCCAGCAGCCAAAATAACTATGGCTACACCTTC.

This CDR3 reads CASSVADTGVDSPLHF. In DNA, the CDR3 is TGTGCCAGCAGCGTAGCTGATACAGGGGTGGATTCACCCCTCCACTTT. V and J are TRBV9 and TRBJ1-6; the match to TRBD1 covers 7 bases. The ends lost 0 bases at V and 8 bases at J; junction bases unmatched: 8. Germline-derived CDR1 and CDR2 are SGDLS and YYNGEE. This CDR3 contains 16 residues. Together with reference TRBV9 and TRBJ1-6, the CDR3 gives the full variable domain: DSGVTQTPKHLITATGQRVTLRCSPRSGDLSVYWYQQSLDQGLQFLIQYYNGEERAKGNILERFSAQQFPDLHSELNLSSLELGDSALYFCASSVADTGVDSPLHFGNGTRLTVT.